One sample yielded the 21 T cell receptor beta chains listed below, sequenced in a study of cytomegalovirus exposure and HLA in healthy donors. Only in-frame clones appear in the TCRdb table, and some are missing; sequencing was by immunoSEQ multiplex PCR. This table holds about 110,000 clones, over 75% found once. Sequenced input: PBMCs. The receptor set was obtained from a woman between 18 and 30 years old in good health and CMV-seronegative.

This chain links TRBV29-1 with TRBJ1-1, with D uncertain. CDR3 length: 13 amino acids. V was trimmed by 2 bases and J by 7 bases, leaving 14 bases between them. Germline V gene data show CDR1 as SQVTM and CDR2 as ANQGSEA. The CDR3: CSVERASLIEAFF. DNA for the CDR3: TGCAGCGTTGAAAGAGCATCATTGATTGAAGCTTTCTTT.

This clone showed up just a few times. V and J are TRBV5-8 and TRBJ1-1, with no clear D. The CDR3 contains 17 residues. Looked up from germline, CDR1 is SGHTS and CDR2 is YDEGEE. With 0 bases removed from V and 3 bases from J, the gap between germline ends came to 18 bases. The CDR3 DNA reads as TGTGCCAGCAGCTTGGTGGGGAGACTAACAAGGTACACTGAAGCTTTCTTT. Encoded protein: CASSLVGRLTRYTEAFF. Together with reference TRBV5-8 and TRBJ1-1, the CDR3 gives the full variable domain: EAGVTQSPTHLIKTRGQQATLRCSPISGHTSVYWYQQALGLGLQFLLWYDEGEERNRGNFPPRFSGRQFPNYSSELNVNALELEDSALYLCASSLVGRLTRYTEAFFGQGTRLTVV.

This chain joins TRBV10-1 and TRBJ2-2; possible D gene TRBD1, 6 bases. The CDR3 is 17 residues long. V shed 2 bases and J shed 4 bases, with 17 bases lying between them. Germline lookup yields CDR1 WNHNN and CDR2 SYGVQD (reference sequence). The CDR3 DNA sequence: TGCGCCAGCAGTGAGGGGTGGGGGCGAGCGAGCACCGGGGAGCTGTTTTTT. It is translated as CASSEGWGRASTGELFF.

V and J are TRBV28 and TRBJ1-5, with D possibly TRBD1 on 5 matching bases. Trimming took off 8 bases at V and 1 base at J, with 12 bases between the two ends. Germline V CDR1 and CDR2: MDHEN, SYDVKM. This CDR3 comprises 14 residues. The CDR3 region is CASRWRDSNQPQHF. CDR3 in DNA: TGTGCCAGCCGGTGGAGGGACAGCAATCAGCCCCAGCATTTT.

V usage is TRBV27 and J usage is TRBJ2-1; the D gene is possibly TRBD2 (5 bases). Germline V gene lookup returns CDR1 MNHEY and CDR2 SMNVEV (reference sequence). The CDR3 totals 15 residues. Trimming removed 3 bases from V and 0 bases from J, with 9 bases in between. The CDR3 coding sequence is TGTGCCAGCAGTTTCACGGGGAGCTCCTACAATGAGCAGTTCTTC. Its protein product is CASSFTGSSYNEQFF.

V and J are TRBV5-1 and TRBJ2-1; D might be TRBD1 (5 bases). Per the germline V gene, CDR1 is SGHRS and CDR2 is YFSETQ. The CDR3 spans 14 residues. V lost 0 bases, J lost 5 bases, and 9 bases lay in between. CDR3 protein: CASSLVPTDNEQFF. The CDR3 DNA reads TGCGCCAGCAGCTTGGTTCCGACAGACAATGAGCAGTTCTTC.

The CDR3 spells CASRRRGGTDTQYF. The CDR3 DNA follows: TGTGCCAGCAGAAGGCGGGGGGGCACAGATACGCAGTATTTT. The rearrangement uses TRBV2 and TRBJ2-3; 8 bases agree with TRBD2. Germline loops: CDR1 SNHLY, CDR2 FYNNEI. The V and J ends lost 6 bases and 1 base, in that order; junction bases with no gene match: 3. The CDR3 loop spans 14 amino acids.

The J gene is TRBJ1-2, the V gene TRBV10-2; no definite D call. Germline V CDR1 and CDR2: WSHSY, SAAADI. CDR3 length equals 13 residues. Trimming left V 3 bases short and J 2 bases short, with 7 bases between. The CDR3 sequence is CASSEQLNYGYTF. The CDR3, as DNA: TGCGCCAGCAGTGAACAGCTAAACTATGGCTACACCTTC.

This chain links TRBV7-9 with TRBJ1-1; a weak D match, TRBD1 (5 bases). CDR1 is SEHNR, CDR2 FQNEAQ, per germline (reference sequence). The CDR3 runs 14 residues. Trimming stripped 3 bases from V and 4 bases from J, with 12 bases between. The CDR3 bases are TGTGCCAGCAGCTTCCAGGGCGTGGGCACTGAAGCTTTCTTT. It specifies CASSFQGVGTEAFF.

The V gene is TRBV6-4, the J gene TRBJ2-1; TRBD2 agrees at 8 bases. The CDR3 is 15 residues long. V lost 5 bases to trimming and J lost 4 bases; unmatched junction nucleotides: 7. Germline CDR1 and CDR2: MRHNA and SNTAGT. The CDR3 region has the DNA TGTGCCAGCAGTCTAGACGGGGGGGGGTACAATGAGCAGTTCTTC. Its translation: CASSLDGGGYNEQFF.

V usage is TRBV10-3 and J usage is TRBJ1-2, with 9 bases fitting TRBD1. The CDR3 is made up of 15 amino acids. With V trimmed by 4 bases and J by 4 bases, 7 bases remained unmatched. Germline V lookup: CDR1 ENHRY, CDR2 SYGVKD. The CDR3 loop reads CAISAPGQGIYGYTF. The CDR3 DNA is TGTGCCATCAGTGCACCGGGACAGGGAATCTATGGCTACACCTTC.

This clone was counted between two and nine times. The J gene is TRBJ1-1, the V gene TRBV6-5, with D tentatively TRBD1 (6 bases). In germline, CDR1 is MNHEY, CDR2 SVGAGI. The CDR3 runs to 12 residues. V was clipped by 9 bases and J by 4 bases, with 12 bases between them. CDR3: CASSETGTEAFF. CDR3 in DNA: TGTGCCAGTAGTGAGACAGGCACTGAAGCTTTCTTT.

CDR3 amino acids: CASSPGNNNEQFF. The CDR3 bases are TGCGCCAGCAGCCCCGGGAACAACAATGAGCAGTTCTTC. The chain is built from TRBV5-1 and TRBJ2-1, with a tentative D call TRBD2 (5 bases). Trimming left V 4 bases short and J 5 bases short, with 10 bases between. The V gene's germline CDR1 is SGHRS and CDR2 YFSETQ. This CDR3 region has 13 residues.

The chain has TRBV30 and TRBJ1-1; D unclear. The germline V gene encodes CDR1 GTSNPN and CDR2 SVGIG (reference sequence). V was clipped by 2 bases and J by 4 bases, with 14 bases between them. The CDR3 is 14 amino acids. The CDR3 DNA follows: TGTGCCTGGAGTAGCTGGCCTCGGGGCACTGAAGCTTTCTTT. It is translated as CAWSSWPRGTEAFF.

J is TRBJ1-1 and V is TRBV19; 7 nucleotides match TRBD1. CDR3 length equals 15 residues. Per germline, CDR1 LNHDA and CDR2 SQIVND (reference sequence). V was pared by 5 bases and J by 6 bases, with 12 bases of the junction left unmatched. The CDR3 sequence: CASSPLTGEIPEAFF. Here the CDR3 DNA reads TGTGCCAGTAGTCCACTAACAGGGGAGATCCCTGAAGCTTTCTTT.

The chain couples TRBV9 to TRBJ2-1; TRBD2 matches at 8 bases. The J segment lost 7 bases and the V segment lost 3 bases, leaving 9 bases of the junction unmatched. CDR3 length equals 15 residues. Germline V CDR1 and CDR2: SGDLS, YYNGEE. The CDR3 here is CASSAGGAGINEQFF. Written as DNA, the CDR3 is TGTGCCAGCAGCGCCGGGGGGGCAGGGATTAATGAGCAGTTCTTC.

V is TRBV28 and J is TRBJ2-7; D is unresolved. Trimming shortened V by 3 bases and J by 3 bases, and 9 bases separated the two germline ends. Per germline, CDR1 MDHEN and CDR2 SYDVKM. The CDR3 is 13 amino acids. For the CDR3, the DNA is TGTGCCAGCAGTTTCAGGATGTACTACGAGCAGTACTTC. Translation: CASSFRMYYEQYF.

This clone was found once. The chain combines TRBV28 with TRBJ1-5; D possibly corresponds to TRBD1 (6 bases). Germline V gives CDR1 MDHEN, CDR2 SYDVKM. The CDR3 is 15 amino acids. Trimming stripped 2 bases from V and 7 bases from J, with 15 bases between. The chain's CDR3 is CASSLVGAGDQPQHF. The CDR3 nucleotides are TGTGCCAGCAGTTTAGTCGGGGCAGGGGACCAGCCCCAGCATTTT.

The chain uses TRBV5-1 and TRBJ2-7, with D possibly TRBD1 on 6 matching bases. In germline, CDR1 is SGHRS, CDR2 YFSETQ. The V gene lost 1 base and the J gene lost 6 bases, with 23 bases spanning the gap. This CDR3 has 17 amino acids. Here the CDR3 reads CASSLKVSDRRGLEQYF. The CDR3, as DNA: TGCGCCAGCAGCTTGAAGGTTTCCGACAGGAGAGGGCTCGAGCAGTACTTC. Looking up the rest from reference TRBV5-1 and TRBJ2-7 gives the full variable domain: KAGVTQTPRYLIKTRGQQVTLSCSPISGHRSVSWYQQTPGQGLQFLFEYFSETQRNKGNFPGRFSGRQFSNSRSEMNVSTLELGDSALYLCASSLKVSDRRGLEQYFGPGTRLTVT.

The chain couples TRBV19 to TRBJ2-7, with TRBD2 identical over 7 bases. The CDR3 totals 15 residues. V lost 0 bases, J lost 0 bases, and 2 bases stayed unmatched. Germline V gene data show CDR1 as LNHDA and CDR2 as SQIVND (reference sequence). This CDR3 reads CASSIDGEGSYEQYF. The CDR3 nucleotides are TGTGCCAGTAGTATAGACGGGGAGGGCTCCTACGAGCAGTACTTC.

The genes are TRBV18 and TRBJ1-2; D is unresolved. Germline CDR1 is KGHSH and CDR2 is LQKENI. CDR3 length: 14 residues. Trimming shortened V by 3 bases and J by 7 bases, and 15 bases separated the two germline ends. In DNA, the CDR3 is TGTGCCAGCTCACCGACACCCTCGGAGGTTGGCTACACCTTC. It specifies CASSPTPSEVGYTF.